The 30 T cell receptor beta chains reported below all come from one sample, sequenced in a study of regulatory T cells in long-lasting Graves disease. Stated time point: persistent/refractory GD, antithyroid drugs over 5 years with positive TRAb. PBMCs were the source of the RNA used for TCR sequencing. Building the TCR beta libraries relied on iRepertoire HTBI primers, and CDR3 regions underwent Arm-PCR. MiXCR was run by TCRdb on the multiplex PCR reads, yielding one entry per CDR3 protein. The sample records approximately 400,000 distinct CDR3 sequences, more than 20% being singletons. The sequences come from peripheral blood mononuclear cells (PBMCs), collected when the disease was refractory, from a patient treated with antithyroid drugs. The source is a female donor with Graves disease.

At least ten counts were recorded for this clonotype. This sequence joins TRBV25-1 and TRBJ2-7; 8 bases match TRBD2. The CDR3 is 13 residues long. Trimming took 3 bases from V and 6 from J; bases not matched to a gene: 4. Germline assignment: CDR1 MGHDK and CDR2 SYGVNS. The CDR3 loop reads CASSDGTRIEQYF. CDR3 nucleotide sequence: TGTGCCAGCAGTGATGGGACTAGGATCGAGCAGTACTTC.

This clonotype was counted between two and nine times. V and J are TRBV29-1 and TRBJ2-7; 12 positions match TRBD1. The CDR3 runs 12 residues. Germline V gene lookup returns CDR1 SQVTM and CDR2 ANQGSEA. V shed 7 bases, J shed 7 bases, and the junction held 5 bases outside the gene matches. The CDR3 loop reads CSGGQGAGEQYF. CDR3 DNA sequence: TGCAGCGGGGGACAGGGGGCGGGGGAGCAGTACTTC.

This clonotype was found many times. This rearrangement joins TRBV2 to TRBJ2-5, with D possibly called TRBD1 or TRBD2 (5 bases each). Germline CDR1 and CDR2: SNHLY and FYNNEI. Trimming took 7 bases from V and 5 from J, leaving 11 bases between them. The CDR3 totals 12 residues. The CDR3 bases are TGTGCCAGCAAAGGGACGGGCGAGACCCAGTACTTC. This translates into CASKGTGETQYF.

The chain carries TRBV4-1 and TRBJ2-7, with TRBD1 matching 10 bases. Trimming removed 1 base from V and 2 bases from J; junction bases left unmatched: 2. Germline V gene data show CDR1 as MGHRA and CDR2 as YSYEKL. This CDR3 spans 15 amino acids. The CDR3 sequence: CASSQVDRGPYEQYF. The CDR3 DNA sequence: TGCGCCAGCAGCCAAGTAGACAGGGGGCCCTACGAGCAGTACTTC.

The chain carries TRBV5-1 and TRBJ2-5, with D possibly being TRBD2 (6 bases). This CDR3 has 15 residues. From germline, CDR1 is SGHRS and CDR2 YFSETQ. Trimming cost V 2 bases and J 5 bases, with 16 bases left between them. The CDR3 here is CASSFNEWGEETQYF. The CDR3 nucleotides are TGCGCCAGCAGCTTCAACGAGTGGGGGGAGGAGACCCAGTACTTC.

The V call is TRBV7-2, the J call TRBJ2-4, with a tentative D call TRBD1 (6 bases). The CDR3 is made up of 13 amino acids. V lost 5 bases and J lost 9, with 14 bases in between. Per the germline V gene, CDR1 is SGHTA and CDR2 is FQGNSA. CDR3 protein: CASSTRGRSIQYF. DNA of the CDR3: TGTGCCAGCAGCACCAGGGGTAGGAGCATTCAGTACTTC.

This clonotype was detected many times. The rearrangement links TRBV28 to TRBJ2-7; 8 bases map to TRBD2. The V gene end was trimmed by 5 bases and the J gene end by 0 bases; junction bases not matched to a gene: 3. Per germline, CDR1 MDHEN and CDR2 SYDVKM. The CDR3 is made up of 14 amino acids. The CDR3 nucleotides are TGTGCCAGCAGTCAGAGCGGGGGCTCCTACGAGCAGTACTTC. This encodes CASSQSGGSYEQYF.

This clonotype was seen at least ten times. The J gene is TRBJ1-1, the V gene TRBV28, with 8 bases aligning to TRBD1. Trimming removed 2 bases from V and 1 base from J; junction bases left unmatched: 3. Germline V gene lookup returns CDR1 MDHEN and CDR2 SYDVKM. The CDR3 has 15 residues. The chain's CDR3 is CASSLPGQGNTEAFF. The CDR3 bases are TGTGCCAGCAGTTTACCCGGACAGGGGAACACTGAAGCTTTCTTT.

The CDR3: CASCGTEDSYEQYF. Here the CDR3 DNA reads TGTGCCAGTTGTGGGACAGAAGACTCCTACGAGCAGTACTTC. This chain joins TRBV7-2 and TRBJ2-7; TRBD1 matches at 7 bases. Looked up from germline, CDR1 is SGHTA and CDR2 is FQGNSA. The CDR3 runs 14 residues. Trimming took 9 bases from V and 0 from J; bases not matched to a gene: 8.

The chain is built from TRBV30 and TRBJ2-6; the D gene could be TRBD1 or TRBD2 (5 bases each). The CDR3 spans 18 residues. The germline CDR1 and CDR2 sequences are GTSNPN and SVGIG (reference sequence). With 1 base removed from V and 0 bases from J, the gap between germline ends came to 16 bases. CDR3 bases: TGTGCCTGGAGTGCCCCGGGGCTGTGGCCCTCTGGGGCCAACGTCCTGACTTTC. Its translation: CAWSAPGLWPSGANVLTF.

This clonotype was found many times. This chain joins TRBV14 and TRBJ1-1; D gene ambiguous. The CDR3 covers 13 residues. Trimming removed 4 bases at V and 7 bases at J, with 13 bases between. Germline V gene sequence: CDR1 SGHDN, CDR2 FVKESK. The CDR3 nucleotides are TGTGCCAGCAGCCCCTATCGGACGGGTGAAGCTTTCTTT. It codes for CASSPYRTGEAFF.

This clonotype was seen many times. V gene TRBV3-1 combines with J gene TRBJ1-2, with D hard to call. Looked up from germline, CDR1 is LGHDT and CDR2 is YNNKEL (reference sequence). The CDR3 contains 14 residues. V lost 4 bases and J 7 bases, leaving 16 bases between the germline ends. This CDR3 is CASSPPTVLGGYTF. CDR3 bases: TGTGCCAGCAGCCCACCTACAGTTTTAGGTGGCTACACCTTC.

The J gene is TRBJ2-7, the V gene TRBV4-3, with a weak D call TRBD2 (5 bases). The CDR3 covers 15 residues. Germline V gene data show CDR1 as LGHNA and CDR2 as YSLEER. With 0 bases removed from V and 1 base from J, the gap between germline ends came to 10 bases. CDR3 region: CASSQELDTSYEQYF. In nucleotides, the CDR3 is TGCGCCAGCAGCCAAGAACTAGACACTTCCTACGAGCAGTACTTC.

The V and J genes are TRBV28 and TRBJ1-5, with D perhaps matching TRBD1 (6 bases). Germline loops: CDR1 MDHEN, CDR2 SYDVKM. V lost 3 bases, J lost 2 bases, and 14 bases lay in between. This CDR3 region has 16 residues. The CDR3, as DNA: TGTGCCAGCAGTTTCTGGGGGGGCCGAGGCAATCAGCCCCAGCATTTT. Translating it yields CASSFWGGRGNQPQHF.

This chain joins TRBV9 and TRBJ1-1, with D uncertain. CDR3 size: 12 residues. Looked up from germline, CDR1 is SGDLS and CDR2 is YYNGEE. V was shortened by 2 bases and J by 7 bases, with 9 bases between the two germline ends. The CDR3 region is CASSVSGDEAFF. The CDR3 nucleotides read TGTGCCAGCAGCGTTTCGGGCGATGAAGCTTTCTTT.

This sequence joins TRBV6-1 and TRBJ2-2; no clear D. CDR1 and CDR2 (germline): MNHNS, SASEGT. The V end was cut by 6 bases, the J end by 8 bases, with 10 bases between. The CDR3 runs to 12 residues. The CDR3 nucleotides are TGTGCCAGCAGAAGTGGGGTTGGGGAGCTGTTTTTT. It encodes CASRSGVGELFF.

This clonotype was counted many times. This sequence joins TRBV6-1 and TRBJ1-5; D may be TRBD1 (6 bases). V lost 6 bases and J 0 bases, leaving 15 bases between the germline ends. The germline CDR1 and CDR2 sequences are MNHNS and SASEGT. The CDR3 extends over 16 amino acids. The CDR3, as DNA: TGTGCCAGCAGCGCACAAGGGGGGCTTAGCAATCAGCCCCAGCATTTT. This sequence encodes CASSAQGGLSNQPQHF.

This clonotype was observed many times. CDR3: CASSLGTGPNSPLHF. CDR3 nucleotide sequence: TGTGCCAGCAGCTTAGGGACAGGGCCGAATTCACCCCTCCACTTT. The chain uses TRBV11-2 and TRBJ1-6; the match to TRBD1 covers 8 bases. Trimming removed 1 base from V and 7 bases from J; junction bases left unmatched: 3. Germline CDR1 and CDR2: SGHAT and FQNNGV. CDR3 size: 15 residues.

The chain links TRBV28 to TRBJ1-2, with TRBD1 matching 7 bases. The CDR3 is 15 residues long. Germline V lookup: CDR1 MDHEN, CDR2 SYDVKM. The J segment lost 7 bases and the V segment lost 3 bases, leaving 11 bases of the junction unmatched. The CDR3 coding sequence is TGTGCCAGCAGTTTTAGGGACAGAAACTACGGTGGCTACACCTTC. It translates to CASSFRDRNYGGYTF.

The chain recombines TRBV6-2 or TRBV6-3 with TRBJ2-1; D ambiguous. Trimming cost V 4 bases and J 8 bases, with 9 bases left between them. CDR1 and CDR2 from the germline V gene are MNHEY and SVGEGT. The CDR3 covers 12 residues. The CDR3 DNA sequence: TGTGCCAGCAGTTTCGGGCCAGATGAGCAGTTCTTC. Protein: CASSFGPDEQFF.

This chain uses TRBV27 with TRBJ1-4, with 7 bases matching TRBD1. The CDR3 has 13 amino acids. Germline values: CDR1 MNHEY, CDR2 SMNVEV (reference sequence). After removal of 5 bases from V and 8 bases from J, the junction contained 5 bases not matched to a gene. CDR3 DNA sequence: TGTGCCAGCAGTCTAAGGGGGCAGGAAAAACTGTTTTTT. Protein sequence: CASSLRGQEKLFF.

Ten or more counts support this clonotype. This sequence joins TRBV12-3 or TRBV12-4 and TRBJ2-4; 9 bases match TRBD1. V gave up 3 bases and J gave up 2 bases; unmatched junction bases: 17. The CDR3 runs 20 residues. CDR3 in DNA: TGTGCCAGCAGTTTTACCGGGACAGGGAATACCCCTAGCACCAAAAACATTCAGTACTTC. Amino acid sequence: CASSFTGTGNTPSTKNIQYF.

A few counts support this clonotype. V is TRBV30 and J is TRBJ1-2; the match to TRBD1 covers 7 bases. The CDR3 has 13 amino acids. The V gene end was trimmed by 2 bases and the J gene end by 4 bases; junction bases not matched to a gene: 4. The germline V gene encodes CDR1 GTSNPN and CDR2 SVGIG (reference sequence). The CDR3, as DNA: TGTGCCTGGAGTAAAGGGGGCGGCTATGGCTACACCTTC. Its translation is CAWSKGGGYGYTF.

This clonotype has a handful of counts. V usage is TRBV19 and J usage is TRBJ1-1, with unresolved D. Germline CDR1 is LNHDA and CDR2 is SQIVND (reference sequence). The CDR3 covers 15 residues. The V end lost 8 bases, the J end lost 4 bases, and 20 bases lay between the germline ends. The CDR3 loop reads CASCESGLIGTEAFF. For the CDR3, the DNA is TGTGCCAGTTGTGAAAGCGGCCTGATTGGCACTGAAGCTTTCTTT.

This clonotype was seen ten or more times. V is TRBV7-3 and J is TRBJ2-7, with 9 nucleotides matching TRBD1. Germline CDR1 and CDR2: SGHTA and FQGTGA. Trimming cost V 3 bases and J 2 bases; bases outside gene matches: 20. The CDR3 runs 20 residues. The CDR3, as DNA: TGTGCCAGCAGCTTTACCACAGGGGGCGGGTCGGCTAGCCGCACCTACGAGCAGTACTTC. Translating gives CASSFTTGGGSASRTYEQYF. The whole variable domain, filled in from reference TRBV7-3 and TRBJ2-7, reads GAGVSQTPSNKVTEKGKYVELRCDPISGHTALYWYRQSLGQGPEFLIYFQGTGAADDSGLPNDRFFAVRPEGSVSTLKIQRTERGDSAVYLCASSFTTGGGSASRTYEQYFGPGTRLTVT.

There are many counts of this clonotype. The chain uses TRBV7-9 and TRBJ2-7, with no clear D. Per the germline V gene, CDR1 is SEHNR and CDR2 is FQNEAQ (reference sequence). This CDR3 spans 11 amino acids. Trimming removed 6 bases from V and 5 bases from J, with 8 bases in between. The CDR3 DNA reads TGTGCCAGCAGAAGGGTTGACGAGCAGTACTTC. It codes for CASRRVDEQYF.

In its sample, this clonotype was seen once. The CDR3 coding sequence is TGCAGTGCTAGTTCTGGGGGCCTCTACAATGAGCAGTTCTTC. It codes for CSASSGGLYNEQFF. The V gene is TRBV20-1, the J gene TRBJ2-1, with a possible D match to TRBD1 (6 bases). The CDR3 runs 14 residues. The V end lost 3 bases, the J end lost 3 bases, and 12 bases lay between the germline ends. Germline CDR1 DFQATT, CDR2 SNEGSKA (reference sequence).

This clonotype came up many times. The chain uses TRBV27 and TRBJ1-1, with D possibly being TRBD1 (5 bases). Trimming took off 3 bases at V and 6 bases at J, with 17 bases between the two ends. Germline V gene sequence: CDR1 MNHEY, CDR2 SMNVEV (reference sequence). This CDR3 is built from 15 residues. The CDR3, as DNA: TGTGCCAGCAGTTTCGACCACGGCCAGGGCTCTGAAGCTTTCTTT. Its translation: CASSFDHGQGSEAFF.

This chain joins TRBV28 and TRBJ2-5; D gene unclear. The DNA end lines up better with TRBJ2-1; the J call may be wrong. Per germline, CDR1 MDHEN and CDR2 SYDVKM. The CDR3 has 12 amino acids. The CDR3 DNA reads TGTGCCAGCAGCCTAGGGTTCGGTGAGCAGTTCTTC. This gives the protein CASSLGFGEQFF.

The chain recombines TRBV7-9 with TRBJ2-1; 7 bases align to TRBD1. The CDR3 is 16 residues long. J was trimmed by 6 bases and V by 5 bases; bases with no gene match: 13. Germline lookup yields CDR1 SEHNR and CDR2 FQNEAQ (reference sequence). The CDR3 nucleotides read TGTGCCAGCAGCCAATCGACAGGGTCGGGTATCAATGAGCAGTTCTTC. Amino acids: CASSQSTGSGINEQFF.